This entry is about one T cell receptor beta chain. This record belongs to a study of T-cell reconstitution after alpha-beta-depleted transplantation in children. CDR1 SGHTA and CDR2 FQGNSA come from the germline V gene. CDR3 size: 14 residues. Trimming removed 5 bases at V and 7 bases at J, with 14 bases between. For TCRbeta, the library was prepared with unique molecular identifiers. One entry per CDR3 protein, called by TCRdb with MiXCR from the PCR reads. Of about 640,000 distinct CDR3 sequences listed, roughly 17% are singletons. Sequenced here: PBMCs from the stem cell graft donor, sampled from the stem cell graft. V gene TRBV7-2 combines with J gene TRBJ2-2; maybe TRBD1 (6 bases). The TCR originated in a human donor who donated a stem cell graft to a child with acute myeloid leukemia. The DNA for the CDR3 is TGTGCCAGCAGCGCCGACAGGATTGGCGGGGAGCTGTTTTTT. The encoded protein is CASSADRIGGELFF.